Shown below are 20 T cell receptor beta chains from a single sample sequenced in a study of early T cells in non-severe SARS-CoV-2 infection. TCRdb re-called the 5' RACE reads with MiXCR, one entry per CDR3 protein. The data contain approximately 71,000 distinct CDR3 sequences, roughly 11% of them seen just once; the ten biggest clones take up 6.4%. Sequenced: whole blood. These receptors were taken from an adult who was a healthcare worker with PCR-confirmed SARS-CoV-2 infection or an uninfected control (not recorded which).

This clonotype has just a few counts. The junction departs from germline at one end; a sequencing error may be responsible. This sequence joins TRBV7-8 and TRBJ2-3; 8 bases match TRBD1. The CDR3 sequence is 12 residues long. Germline values: CDR1 SGHVS, CDR2 FQNEAQ. CDR3 coding DNA: TGTGCCAGCAGCTTGAGAAGACAGGGGTGGAGTTTT. This encodes CASSLRRQGWSF.

Many counts were recorded for this clonotype. The CDR3 nucleotides are TGCGCCAGCAGCCTCCTGACAGGGCGGACTGAAGCTTTCTTT. As protein: CASSLLTGRTEAFF. This chain links TRBV5-1 with TRBJ1-1; 7 nucleotides match TRBD1. Trimming cost V 4 bases and J 5 bases; bases outside gene matches: 8. This CDR3 spans 14 amino acids. Germline V gene data show CDR1 as SGHRS and CDR2 as YFSETQ.

This clonotype was seen ten or more times. The chain combines TRBV5-1 with TRBJ2-1; no firm D call. CDR3 length: 16 amino acids. In germline, CDR1 is SGHRS, CDR2 YFSETQ. V lost 0 bases and J lost 10, with 20 bases in between. The CDR3 here is CASSLGVSRRDPEQFF. CDR3 DNA: TGCGCCAGCAGCTTGGGTGTGTCCCGTAGAGATCCCGAGCAGTTCTTC.

This clonotype was counted between two and nine times. This chain uses TRBV18 with TRBJ1-3, with 9 bases lining up with TRBD1. Germline lookup yields CDR1 KGHSH and CDR2 LQKENI. The CDR3 has 15 amino acids. Trimming at V came to 1 base and at J to 8 bases, leaving 6 bases not matched to a gene. The CDR3 DNA is TGTGCCAGCTCACCACTTGGGACAGGGATACACACCATATATTTT. This codes for CASSPLGTGIHTIYF.

This clonotype was detected a few times. The chain uses TRBV12-3 or TRBV12-4 and TRBJ2-1, with 13 positions matching TRBD2. Germline trimming cut 5 bases from V and 0 bases from J; bases unmatched to any gene: 10. There are 19 residues in the CDR3. The CDR3 sequence is CASSPRTTSGRNSYNEQFF. The CDR3 region has the DNA TGTGCCAGCAGTCCTAGGACGACTAGCGGGAGGAACTCCTACAATGAGCAGTTCTTC.

This clonotype was recorded a few times. The J gene is TRBJ2-3, the V gene TRBV20-1; D assignment may be TRBD1 or TRBD2 (5 bases each). The germline V and J ends were trimmed by 3 bases and 4 bases, with 11 bases remaining between them. The CDR3 sequence is 13 residues long. Per the germline V gene, CDR1 is DFQATT and CDR2 is SNEGSKA (reference sequence). The CDR3 region is CSARRGAADTQYF. CDR3 DNA: TGCAGTGCTAGGAGGGGAGCCGCAGATACGCAGTATTTT.

This clonotype was found a few times. V usage is TRBV7-6 and J usage is TRBJ2-2, with D possibly being TRBD2 (6 bases). CDR1 is SGHVS and CDR2 is FNYEAQ in the germline V gene. Trimming removed 7 bases from V and 1 base from J, with 13 bases in between. CDR3 length: 15 amino acids. The CDR3 reads CASTRLVENTGELFF. The CDR3 DNA sequence: TGTGCCAGCACCCGACTAGTGGAGAACACCGGGGAGCTGTTTTTT. The whole variable domain, filled in from reference TRBV7-6 and TRBJ2-2, reads GAGVSQSPRYKVTKRGQDVALRCDPISGHVSLYWYRQALGQGPEFLTYFNYEAQQDKSGLPNDRFSAERPEGSISTLTIQRTEQRDSAMYRCASTRLVENTGELFFGEGSRLTVL.

V usage is TRBV6-5 and J usage is TRBJ2-1; TRBD2 aligns across 11 bases. Germline lookup yields CDR1 MNHEY and CDR2 SVGAGI. The CDR3 totals 15 residues. The V and J ends lost 5 bases and 6 bases, in that order; junction bases with no gene match: 6. The CDR3 bases are TGTGCCAGCAGTCGACTAGCGGGAATAGGCAATGAGCAGTTCTTC. Its translation is CASSRLAGIGNEQFF.

This clonotype was seen only a few times. The chain combines TRBV6-5 with TRBJ2-3; the D gene is possibly TRBD1 (6 bases). Per the germline V gene, CDR1 is MNHEY and CDR2 is SVGAGI. The V and J ends lost 5 bases and 7 bases respectively, with 22 bases between them. The CDR3 covers 16 residues. The CDR3 DNA reads TGTGCCAGCAGTGCAATTACGTCTGGACAGCGCCATACGCAGTATTTT. Its protein is CASSAITSGQRHTQYF.

The gene calls are TRBV7-9 and TRBJ1-1; weak D call: TRBD1 (5 bases). CDR3 length: 14 amino acids. Germline CDR1 is SEHNR and CDR2 is FQNEAQ (reference sequence). The V and J ends lost 10 bases and 1 base respectively, with 16 bases between them. CDR3 DNA: TGTGCCACCTTCGACAGAACACAGAACACTGAAGCTTTCTTT. Protein: CATFDRTQNTEAFF.

This clonotype was seen more than once but under ten times. The J gene is TRBJ2-1, the V gene TRBV20-1; no definite D call. This CDR3 has 16 amino acids. CDR1 is DFQATT and CDR2 is SNEGSKA in the germline V gene (reference sequence). Deletions cut 0 bases from V and 0 bases from J, with 12 bases between. Written as DNA, the CDR3 is TGCAGTGCTAGAGATACGGCGAGGAGCTCCTACAATGAGCAGTTCTTC. Translated, it gives CSARDTARSSYNEQFF.

The chain combines TRBV29-1 with TRBJ2-1, with no clear D. Germline values: CDR1 SQVTM, CDR2 ANQGSEA. Trimming cost V 7 bases and J 6 bases, with 13 bases left between them. This CDR3 region has 12 residues. The CDR3 DNA reads as TGCAGCGATAGGGATCCGCGCAATGAGCAGTTCTTC. Protein: CSDRDPRNEQFF.

The table lists this clonotype with many counts. The V gene is TRBV6-2 or TRBV6-3, the J gene TRBJ2-2; 9 bases align to TRBD2. The CDR3 is 14 amino acids. Trimming took 8 bases from V and 3 from J; bases not matched to a gene: 4. The germline V gene has CDR1 MNHEY and CDR2 SVGEGT. The CDR3, as DNA: TGTGCCAGCGAAGGCGGGAGGGACACCGGGGAGCTGTTTTTT. Translating gives CASEGGRDTGELFF.

This clonotype was seen more than once but under ten times. This chain uses TRBV29-1 with TRBJ2-2; D gene ambiguous. The CDR3 is 12 residues long. V was cut by 5 bases and J by 5 bases, with 9 bases left in between. The germline V gene encodes CDR1 SQVTM and CDR2 ANQGSEA. The CDR3 reads CSVSSGTGELFF. The CDR3 DNA reads as TGCAGCGTTTCCAGTGGAACCGGGGAGCTGTTTTTT.

This clonotype was seen repeatedly, ten times or more. The V call is TRBV7-2, the J call TRBJ1-1, with a possible D match to TRBD1 (5 bases). Germline-derived CDR1 and CDR2 are SGHTA and FQGNSA. The germline V and J ends were trimmed by 3 bases and 11 bases, with 13 bases remaining between them. CDR3 size: 12 residues. The CDR3 DNA sequence: TGTGCCAGCAGCTTGGGACGTGGTTGGGCTTTCTTT. Translation gives CASSLGRGWAFF.

V and J are TRBV4-1 and TRBJ2-3; D uncertain. The CDR3 covers 15 residues. Germline V gene lookup returns CDR1 MGHRA and CDR2 YSYEKL. V lost 4 bases, J lost 6 bases, and 17 bases lay in between. The chain's CDR3 is CASSPYTGIGDTQYF. CDR3 sequence (DNA): TGCGCCAGCAGCCCCTACACTGGAATCGGGGATACGCAGTATTTT.

This clonotype was detected only a few times. The rearrangement joins TRBV6-2 or TRBV6-3 to TRBJ2-7; D might be TRBD1 (6 bases). V was pared by 0 bases and J by 2 bases, with 11 bases between. Germline V gives CDR1 MNHEY, CDR2 SVGEGT. This CDR3 has 15 amino acids. This CDR3 is CASSYSRDIAYEQYF. For the CDR3, the DNA is TGTGCCAGCAGTTACTCCCGGGACATAGCCTACGAGCAGTACTTC.

The chain is built from TRBV10-3 and TRBJ1-1, with a tentative D call TRBD1 (5 bases). Germline CDR1 and CDR2: ENHRY and SYGVKD. The length of the CDR3 is 12 residues. V was clipped by 10 bases and J by 6 bases, with 15 bases between them. CDR3 in DNA: TGTGCCACAGGCCCGGGGGGGTCTGAAGCTTTCTTT. Amino acids: CATGPGGSEAFF.

This clonotype showed up just a few times. The V gene is TRBV4-2, the J gene TRBJ2-3; 9 bases line up with TRBD1. CDR3 length: 17 residues. Germline CDR1 LGHNA, CDR2 YNFKEQ. Unmatched junction bases numbered 9, after V lost 0 bases and J lost 5 bases. The CDR3 here is CASSQEGQGYNKDTQYF. The CDR3 DNA reads TGTGCCAGCAGCCAAGAGGGACAGGGCTATAATAAAGATACGCAGTATTTT.

This clonotype was found a few times. The V and J genes are TRBV20-1 and TRBJ1-6, with D perhaps TRBD1 (5 bases). V was cut by 2 bases and J by 1 base, with 9 bases left in between. Per germline, CDR1 DFQATT and CDR2 SNEGSKA (reference sequence). The CDR3 sequence is 15 residues long. The CDR3 bases are TGCAGTGCTAGACCTGAGGGGTCCTATAATTCACCCCTCCACTTT. It translates to CSARPEGSYNSPLHF.